What follows are 9 T cell receptor beta chains derived from one specimen sequenced in a study of blood T cells in healthy people across ages. A second roughly 7 to 12 cycle PCR used barcoded and J-beta primers. TCRdb reanalysed the 5' RACE reads using MiXCR and keeps one entry per CDR3 protein. The sample lists around 1,000,000 distinct CDR3 sequences; about two fifths were seen once. The sequenced sample consisted of blood. These receptors came from a man aged 18 to 30 in good health.

In its sample, this clonotype was seen many times. V usage is TRBV20-1 and J usage is TRBJ1-5; no reliable D call. V dropped 6 bases and J dropped 0 bases, with 15 bases sitting between them. Germline CDR1 DFQATT, CDR2 SNEGSKA (reference sequence). This CDR3 is 15 amino acids long. The CDR3 sequence is CSATLGGYSNQPQHF. The CDR3 coding sequence is TGCAGTGCCACCTTGGGAGGTTATAGCAATCAGCCCCAGCATTTT.

The sample holds a few counts of this clonotype. The gene calls are TRBV6-1 and TRBJ2-1; no firm D call. Germline CDR1 MNHNS, CDR2 SASEGT. Between the trimmed V and J ends, which lost 6 bases and 4 bases, there was a span of 10 bases. The CDR3 consists of 13 residues. CDR3 region: CASSLTLYNEQFF. For the CDR3, the DNA is TGTGCCAGCAGCTTGACATTGTACAATGAGCAGTTCTTC.

This clonotype was seen a few times. The chain carries TRBV11-1 and TRBJ2-5, with 8 bases lining up with TRBD2. Germline lookup yields CDR1 SGHAT and CDR2 FQDESV (reference sequence). The CDR3 consists of 15 residues. V was pared by 5 bases and J by 5 bases, with 10 bases of the junction left unmatched. CDR3 region: CASSLDRGGPETQYF. CDR3 DNA: TGTGCCAGCAGCCTGGATCGGGGGGGCCCTGAGACCCAGTACTTC.

The chain joins TRBV4-3 to TRBJ1-1; D may be TRBD1 (5 bases). The germline V and J ends were trimmed by 5 bases and 10 bases, with 20 bases remaining between them. This CDR3 has 14 residues. Germline CDR1 and CDR2: LGHNA and YSLEER. The CDR3 protein is CASSEYGGGLGAFF. The DNA for the CDR3 is TGCGCCAGCAGCGAATACGGGGGGGGACTGGGAGCTTTCTTT.

This clonotype has just a few counts. V and J are TRBV7-8 and TRBJ2-3; 10 bases are shared with TRBD2. Unmatched junction bases numbered 6, after V lost 0 bases and J lost 3 bases. The CDR3 extends over 17 amino acids. Germline lookup yields CDR1 SGHVS and CDR2 FQNEAQ. Here the CDR3 reads CASSLARLAGSTDTQYF. CDR3 in DNA: TGTGCCAGCAGCTTAGCCAGACTAGCGGGTTCGACAGATACGCAGTATTTT.

This clonotype was seen at least ten times. The chain combines TRBV6-5 with TRBJ2-3; TRBD2 is a possible D gene (5 bases). V dropped 10 bases and J dropped 4 bases, with 15 bases sitting between them. This CDR3 comprises 13 residues. The V gene's germline CDR1 is MNHEY and CDR2 SVGAGI. The CDR3 loop is CATNSDLSDTQYF. CDR3 coding DNA: TGTGCCACCAATAGCGACTTGTCAGATACGCAGTATTTT.

The chain couples TRBV29-1 to TRBJ2-2; D gene unclear. Germline assignment: CDR1 SQVTM and CDR2 ANQGSEA. V shed 5 bases and J shed 1 base, with 5 bases lying between them. The CDR3 is 12 amino acids. CDR3 protein: CSVNENTGELFF. CDR3 nucleotide sequence: TGCAGCGTTAATGAGAACACCGGGGAGCTGTTTTTT.

In this sample, this clonotype turned up a few times. This sequence joins TRBV18 and TRBJ2-3, with a tentative D call TRBD2 (5 bases). Germline loops: CDR1 KGHSH, CDR2 LQKENI. Trimming removed 0 bases at V and 2 bases at J, with 9 bases between. This CDR3 is 15 amino acids long. The CDR3 coding sequence is TGTGCCAGCTCACCACCGGACTTACCCACAGATACGCAGTATTTT. It is translated as CASSPPDLPTDTQYF.

The rearrangement uses TRBV20-1 and TRBJ1-2; no clear D. V gave up 3 bases and J gave up 0 bases, with 8 bases separating them. Germline assignment: CDR1 DFQATT and CDR2 SNEGSKA (reference sequence). CDR3 length equals 13 residues. CDR3 amino acids: CSASVEANYGYTF. CDR3 coding DNA: TGCAGTGCTAGCGTGGAGGCTAACTATGGCTACACCTTC.